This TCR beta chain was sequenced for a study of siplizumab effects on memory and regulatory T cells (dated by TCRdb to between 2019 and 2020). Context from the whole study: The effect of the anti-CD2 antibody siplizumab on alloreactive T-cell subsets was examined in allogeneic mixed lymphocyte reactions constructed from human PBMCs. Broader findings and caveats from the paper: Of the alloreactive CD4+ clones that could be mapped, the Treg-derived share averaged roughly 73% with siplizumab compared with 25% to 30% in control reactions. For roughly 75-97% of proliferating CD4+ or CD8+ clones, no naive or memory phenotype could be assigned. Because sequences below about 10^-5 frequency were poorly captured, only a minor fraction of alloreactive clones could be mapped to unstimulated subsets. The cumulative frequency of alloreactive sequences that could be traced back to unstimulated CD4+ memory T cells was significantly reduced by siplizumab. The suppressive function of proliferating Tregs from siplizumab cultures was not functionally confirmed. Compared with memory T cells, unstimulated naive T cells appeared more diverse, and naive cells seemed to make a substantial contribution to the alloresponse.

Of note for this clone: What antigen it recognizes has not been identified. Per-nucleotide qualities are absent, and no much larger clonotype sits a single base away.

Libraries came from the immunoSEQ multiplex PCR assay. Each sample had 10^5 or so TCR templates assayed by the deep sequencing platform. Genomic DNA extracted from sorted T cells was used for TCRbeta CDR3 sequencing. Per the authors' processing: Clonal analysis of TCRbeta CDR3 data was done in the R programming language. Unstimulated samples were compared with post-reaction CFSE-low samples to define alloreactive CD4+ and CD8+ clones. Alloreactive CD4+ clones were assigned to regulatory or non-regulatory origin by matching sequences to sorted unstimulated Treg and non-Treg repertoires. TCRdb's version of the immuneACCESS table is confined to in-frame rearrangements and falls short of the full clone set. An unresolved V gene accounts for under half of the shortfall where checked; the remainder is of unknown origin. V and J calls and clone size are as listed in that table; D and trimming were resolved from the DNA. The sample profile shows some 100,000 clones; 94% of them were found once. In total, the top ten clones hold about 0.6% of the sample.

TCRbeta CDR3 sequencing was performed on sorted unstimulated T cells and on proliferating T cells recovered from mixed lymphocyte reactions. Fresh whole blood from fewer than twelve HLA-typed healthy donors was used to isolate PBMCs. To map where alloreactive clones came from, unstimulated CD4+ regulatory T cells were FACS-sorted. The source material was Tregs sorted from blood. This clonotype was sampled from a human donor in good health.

The CDR3 loop reads CASTLPGLRPYEQYF. The DNA sequence is given as TGTGCCAGCACCCTCCCGGGGCTGAGGCCCTACGAGCAGTACTTC. The sequence links TRBV28 to TRBJ2-7; the D gene is possibly TRBD1 or TRBD2, each agreeing over 5 bases. The CDR3 spans 15 residues, from the cysteine through the phenylalanine. Only CDR3 DNA is held: 45 bases, read in frame from base 1. Trimming costs V 7 bases and J 2 bases, and their ends lie 18 bases apart. Sequences MDHEN (CDR1) and SYDVKM (CDR2) are obtained from the germline V gene.